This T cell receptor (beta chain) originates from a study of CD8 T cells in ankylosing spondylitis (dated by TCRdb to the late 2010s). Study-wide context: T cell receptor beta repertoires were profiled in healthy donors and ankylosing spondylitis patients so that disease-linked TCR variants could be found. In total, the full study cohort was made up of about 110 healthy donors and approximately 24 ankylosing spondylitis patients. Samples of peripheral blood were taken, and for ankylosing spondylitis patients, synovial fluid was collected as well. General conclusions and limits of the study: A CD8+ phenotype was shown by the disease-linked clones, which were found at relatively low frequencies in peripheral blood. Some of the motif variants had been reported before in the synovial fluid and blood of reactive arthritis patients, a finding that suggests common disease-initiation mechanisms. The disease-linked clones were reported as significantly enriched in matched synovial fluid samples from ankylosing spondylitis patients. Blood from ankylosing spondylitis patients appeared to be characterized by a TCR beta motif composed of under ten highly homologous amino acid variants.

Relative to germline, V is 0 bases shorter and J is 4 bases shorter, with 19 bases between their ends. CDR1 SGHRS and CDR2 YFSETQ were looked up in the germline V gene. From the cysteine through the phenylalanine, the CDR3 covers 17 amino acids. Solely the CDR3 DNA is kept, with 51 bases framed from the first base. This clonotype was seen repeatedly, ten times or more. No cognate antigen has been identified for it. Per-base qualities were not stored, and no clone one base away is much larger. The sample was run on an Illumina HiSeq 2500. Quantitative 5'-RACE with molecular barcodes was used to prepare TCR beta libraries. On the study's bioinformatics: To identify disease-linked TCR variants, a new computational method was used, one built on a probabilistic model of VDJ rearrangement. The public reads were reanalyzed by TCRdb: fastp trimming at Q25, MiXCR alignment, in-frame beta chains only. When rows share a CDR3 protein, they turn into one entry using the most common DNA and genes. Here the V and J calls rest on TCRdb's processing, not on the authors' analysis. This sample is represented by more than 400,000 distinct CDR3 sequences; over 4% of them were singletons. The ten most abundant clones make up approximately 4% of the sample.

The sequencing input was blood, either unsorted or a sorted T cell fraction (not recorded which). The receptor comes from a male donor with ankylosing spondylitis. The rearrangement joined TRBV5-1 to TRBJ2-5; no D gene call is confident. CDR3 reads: CASSLAVSPINRETQYF. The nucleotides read TGCGCCAGCAGCTTGGCCGTAAGCCCCATCAATCGAGAGACCCAGTACTTC.